This T cell receptor (beta chain) came from a study of cytomegalovirus exposure and HLA in healthy donors (dated by TCRdb to the late 2010s). Broadly, across the study: An earlier analysis of some 500 of the donors reported about 250 Gb of sequence data and more than 90 million unique TCR beta sequences from about 179 million T cells. About 320 gigabases of sequencing data and tens of millions of unique TCR sequences were included in an early release covering roughly 600 HLA-typed donors. Of the 300 to 500 genotyped donors, 81% were placed in the genetic ancestry cluster associated with self-reported Caucasian donors. The aim of the study was to test whether cataloging public T cell receptors could identify signatures of past pathogen exposure. Using immunosequencing, the study profiled T cell repertoires from 666 subjects and related those repertoires to cytomegalovirus serostatus. A separate validation cohort of over a hundred different subjects was used in addition to the approximately 640-subject first cohort. The study combined high-throughput TCR immunosequencing, statistical association of individual TCRs with disease status, and machine learning to predict cytomegalovirus infection status. To study patterns of TCR occurrence, a later analysis re-analyzed previously published TCR beta repertoires from 600 to 750 donors and added high-resolution HLA genotyping. Rather than using new phenotypic data, the later analysis identified candidate immune exposures from TCR beta sequences and from how often those sequences occurred across donors. An earlier analysis of several hundred of the donors used high-throughput TCR beta sequencing to judge whether each TCR beta V gene segment behaved as functional or pseudogenic. Alongside the repertoire data, information on donor age, sex, ethnicity and CMV serostatus was compiled. A later genetic analysis used genome-wide SNP genotypes for about 60% of the roughly 700 donors, treating that subset as a discovery cohort. Every repertoire in the discovery cohort had been generated on one and the same sequencing platform. Both class I and class II loci were covered by HLA typing, at four-digit resolution. Typing coverage differed by locus: A, B, C, DRB1 and DQB1 were typed in roughly 629-640 donors, DQA1 in about 500, DPA1 in 600 to 610, and DPB1 in roughly 450. Because of strong linkage in the cohort, roughly five DR-DQ haplotypes were treated as single units for association and clustering. Among almost 400 genotyped donors of the cohort, an average of about 240,000 unique TCR beta nucleotide sequences were sequenced per donor, roughly 20% of them non-productive. The paper as a whole reports these results and caveats: The classifier was reported to diagnose cytomegalovirus status with high specificity and sensitivity in both the original and validation cohorts. Immune exposure information for the cohort was limited to CMV serostatus. Linkage disequilibrium might explain the correlated functional status among segregating V segments, but an unknown experimental factor could not be excluded. A later analysis associated 16,951 TCR beta sequences with specific HLA alleles at a false discovery rate of 0.05. In an earlier analysis of fewer than 700 of the donors, most TCR beta V segments appeared in productive rearrangements about 90% or about 30% of the time, broadly matching IMGT annotations. Strong co-occurrence of HLA alleles, especially DR and DQ, made assigning TCR associations to individual alleles difficult. A later analysis found that TCR association rates varied across HLA loci, with DRB1 alleles showing the most associated TCRs and HLA-C alleles the fewest. Some IMGT-functional V segments, including TRBV6-2 and TRBV6-3, could not be told apart with the 87-base-pair reads, so those segments were excluded. According to the authors, the approach could potentially be generalized to other disease states and immunological phenotypes. The presence/absence analyses assumed that sequencing depth was roughly uniform across donors, and that assumption may not be true. A cluster of highly shared sequence variants was judged likely to represent a technical artifact of the sequencing pipeline. V-gene and J-gene trimming of TCR beta chains was associated with a missense DCLRE1C variant in a later genetic analysis, and the association was replicated in an independent cohort. In this cohort, only TCR beta chains were sequenced, and detectable features were limited by the absence of alpha or paired-chain data. Compared with the 666-donor mean, donors in an Asian-associated ancestry cluster had fewer N-insertions in productive TCRs, according to a later genetic analysis. Because HLA typing was unavailable for some donors at each locus, only the typed subset was used in association tests. Most TCR sequences were seen in very few donors, while some public TCRs were found in many individuals. Over 15 rarely observed V segments, including chromosome 9 orphons, were excluded from the earlier analysis of approximately 500 of the donors because counts were too low. A total of some 180 TCR beta chains were listed by the study as associated with cytomegalovirus. A further reported finding was that TCR beta sequences accurately predicted the HLA-A and HLA-B alleles for most subjects in the first cohort. A later analysis found that most CMV-associated TCR beta chains appeared HLA-restricted, with HLA associations seemingly driven largely by CMV exposure. In a later analysis, HLA-associated TCR beta chains showed more clonal expansion and lower generation probabilities than non-associated chains that were equally common. A later analysis reported that several top co-occurrence clusters appeared linked to parvovirus B19, influenza, CMV and Epstein-Barr virus. In vitro tests confirmed that three of the cytomegalovirus-associated TCR beta chains recognize cytomegalovirus antigens.

Library construction relied on the immunoSEQ multiplex PCR assay. For the multiplex PCR, a mixture combining 60 forward primers for TCR Vbeta segments and 13 reverse primers for TCR Jbeta segments was used. The CDR3 region of rearranged TCR beta genes was amplified from genomic DNA with a multiplex PCR assay. On the Illumina HiSeq System, the amplified TCR beta libraries were sequenced as 87-base-pair reads. The study's processing was this. In a later analysis, around 80 million unique TCR beta chains were counted across the roughly 670 repertoires, and roughly 10 million of these chains were shared by at least two donors. Raw reads were error-corrected and collapsed into unique sequences with a nearest-neighbor algorithm that merged closely related sequences to remove PCR and sequencing errors. V, D and J gene segments were assigned by aligning CDR3 sequences to IMGT reference sequences. For a sequence to be retained, at least a six-nucleotide match to both a V gene segment and a J gene segment was required. Rearrangements were called productive when the CDR3 lacked stop codons and stayed in frame with V and J; all others were non-productive. CDR3 was defined by IMGT convention, running from the second conserved V-encoded cysteine to the conserved J-encoded phenylalanine. In an earlier analysis of around 570 of the donors, sequences lacking an unambiguous match to a single V gene segment were excluded. In an earlier analysis of 500 to 750 of the donors, V segments were called functional above 56.7% productive rearrangements and were called segregating when the between-donor standard deviation exceeded 5%. To diagnose cytomegalovirus status from the catalog of TCR beta chain sequences, a statistical classification framework was built. In a later analysis, V and J genes were assigned by comparing TCR nucleotide sequences against IMGT/GENE-DB human TR gene sequences. In a later analysis, CDR3 sequences and most-parsimonious VDJ recombination scenarios were assigned using the TCRdist pipeline. In a later analysis, each TCR beta chain was defined by its CDR3 amino acid sequence together with its V-gene family, and reads without a unique V-gene family were excluded. In a later analysis, nearly 600 highly shared, low-generation-probability nucleotide sequences were removed to address suspected cross-contamination and a sequencing artifact. A later analysis calculated a clonal expansion index for each public chain from normalized within-repertoire ranks of inferred template counts. In a later analysis, generation probabilities were computed with a VDJ recombination model fitted to out-of-frame rearrangements, and the resulting probabilities were checked against IGoR. A later analysis scored TCR-TCR, TCR-HLA and TCR-CMV co-occurrence with hypergeometric tests, applying a repertoire-size bias correction to TCR pairs. False discovery rates were estimated in a later analysis by permuting HLA or CMV assignments 20 times. In a later analysis, co-occurring TCRs were grouped using DBSCAN, and TCRdist sequence similarity was added for clustering within HLA-allele-positive subsets. Co-occurrence clustering excluded repertoires with fewer than 30,000 or more than 120,000 public chains, plus five with anomalous nucleotide sharing. As stored in TCRdb, this immuneACCESS dataset retains in-frame rearrangements with V and J assigned. A fraction of the clones does not appear; measured against another copy, unresolved V genes explain less than half of the discrepancy, and the remainder lacks a known reason. V and J calls and clone size come straight from that table; D and trimming were deduced from the DNA. The table of this sample itemizes under 150,000 clones. The ten largest clones take up approximately 2.4% of the sample.

To note about this clone: What this receptor recognizes is not known.

CDR1 is given as LGHNT and CDR2 as FRNRAP, both from the germline V gene. Trimming removed 0 bases from V and 6 bases from J; the gene matches leave 11 bases unexplained. Taken from cysteine to phenylalanine, the CDR3 has 18 residues. Solely the CDR3 DNA is kept, with 54 bases framed from the first base. The cohort comprised 666 healthy bone marrow donors. All cohort members were sampled while nominally healthy, although unrecorded immune exposures were likely present. The donor tested CMV seronegative and was one of the 352 seronegative cohort members. A peripheral blood sample was collected from each donor, and TCR beta sequencing was performed on peripheral blood mononuclear cells. The Qiagen DNeasy Blood Extraction Kit was used to extract genomic DNA from the blood cell samples.

Sequencing was done on a sample of PBMCs. The chain is made from TRBV12-5 and TRBJ2-2; 9 bases in between match TRBD1. The origin of this receptor is a middle-aged man in good health and CMV-seronegative. The DNA sequence is as follows: TGTGCTAGTGGTTTGGTGTCCTCCGGGACAGGGAGACCCGGGGAGCTGTTTTTT. Its protein reads: CASGLVSSGTGRPGELFF.